The T cell receptor beta chain under discussion was sequenced for a study of blood T cell repertoires in COVID-19. Participants were aged about 18 to 90 years, lived in 20 to 25 US areas, and enrolled virtually. Among Cohort 3 donors, those recovered had two negative PCRs, clearance, or symptom resolution. Sequenced by immunoSEQ multiplex PCR; TCRdb stores in-frame clones only, minus some. This sample has about 400,000 clones, with around 92% found just once. The sequencing input was PBMCs or T cells enriched from blood (not recorded which). The sequence came from a woman in her thirties who had recovered from COVID-19.

The CDR3 sequence: CASSSFLASTDTQYF. For the CDR3, the DNA is TGTGCCAGCAGCTCATTTTTGGCTAGCACAGATACGCAGTATTTT. The rearrangement joins TRBV7-3 to TRBJ2-3; D is unclear. The V gene lost 4 bases and the J gene lost 0 bases, with 11 bases spanning the gap. The CDR3 length is 15 residues. CDR1 and CDR2 (germline): SGHTA, FQGTGA.